The T cell receptor (beta chain) described here comes from a study of T cells in localized non-small cell lung cancer. The study's findings and limits: Of the top 100 tumor clones, median roughly 60 were in adjacent lung, over 25 among its top 100.

Here immunoSEQ multiplex PCR was the method, and the copy in TCRdb shows in-frame clones only, minus some. The table has under 15,000 clones, more than 70% seen once. CDR3 length: 15 amino acids. With V trimmed by 4 bases and J by 7 bases, 10 bases remained unmatched. Germline CDR1 SGHNT, CDR2 YYREEE (reference sequence). As to this clone: As yet, its antigen is unknown.

This chain joins TRBV5-4 and TRBJ2-3, with 9 bases fitting TRBD2. Sequenced material: peripheral blood, taken before any cancer treatment. The receptor comes from a male donor aged 60 or over with stage I lung adenocarcinoma. The CDR3 protein is CASSLRAGGPHTQYF. Here the CDR3 DNA reads TGTGCCAGCAGCCTGCGGGCGGGAGGGCCCCATACGCAGTATTTT.